The 30 T cell receptor beta chains below come from one sample, sequenced in a study of T cell responses to AZD1222 COVID-19 vaccine. Data came from immunoSEQ multiplex PCR; TCRdb stores just in-frame clones and leaves some out. The table shows approximately 150,000 clones, with 90% to 95% occurring only once. Sample: peripheral blood, taken on day 0 of AZD1222 vaccination. The receptors originated from an adult in good health.

The genes are TRBV2 and TRBJ1-4; D may be TRBD1 (5 bases). This CDR3 has 15 residues. Germline CDR1 and CDR2: SNHLY and FYNNEI. Trimming cost V 8 bases and J 4 bases, with 17 bases left between them. For the CDR3, the DNA is TGTGCCAGCGGTCCGCACGACAGTATTAATGAAAAACTGTTTTTT. It translates to CASGPHDSINEKLFF.

The rearrangement uses TRBV5-5 and TRBJ1-4; 8 bases fit TRBD1. The CDR3 consists of 16 residues. CDR1 and CDR2 (germline): SGHKS, YYEKEE (reference sequence). V dropped 4 bases and J dropped 7; count of bases not matched to a gene: 12. The CDR3 loop reads CASSRTRTGLGEKLFF. The CDR3 coding sequence is TGTGCCAGCAGCCGAACAAGGACAGGGCTGGGTGAAAAACTGTTTTTT.

This clone came up once. This chain uses TRBV7-3 with TRBJ2-1; D is uncertain. V was shortened by 2 bases and J by 7 bases, with 12 bases between the two germline ends. The germline CDR1 and CDR2 sequences are SGHTA and FQGTGA. This CDR3 comprises 14 residues. This chain's CDR3 is CASSLDQNRNEQFF. Written as DNA, the CDR3 is TGTGCCAGCAGCTTAGACCAGAATCGGAATGAGCAGTTCTTC.

The J gene is TRBJ1-2, the V gene TRBV3-1 (or the pseudogene TRBV3-2), with D unclear. CDR1 and CDR2 (germline): LGHDT, YNNKEL (reference sequence). CDR3 length: 16 residues. V was clipped by 4 bases and J by 2 bases, with 17 bases between them. CDR3 nucleotides: TGTGCCAGCAGCCTGGGTAGGAGGAGGTCGAACTATGGCTACACCTTC. Translated: CASSLGRRRSNYGYTF.

This rearrangement joins TRBV19 to TRBJ1-1; TRBD1 is a possible D gene (6 bases). Germline V gene data show CDR1 as LNHDA and CDR2 as SQIVND (reference sequence). Trimming removed 0 bases from V and 4 bases from J, with 9 bases in between. The CDR3 runs to 14 residues. The CDR3 is CASSIEARGTEAFF. The CDR3 bases are TGTGCCAGTAGTATAGAGGCCAGGGGCACTGAAGCTTTCTTT.

The genes are TRBV11-3 and TRBJ2-1, with TRBD2 matching over 8 bases. The germline CDR1 and CDR2 sequences are SGHNT and YENEEA. V was pared by 6 bases and J by 3 bases, with 4 bases of the junction left unmatched. The CDR3 loop spans 14 amino acids. This CDR3 reads CASSAGTSYNEQFF. CDR3 nucleotide sequence: TGTGCCAGCAGTGCAGGGACTAGCTACAATGAGCAGTTCTTC.

This chain links TRBV6-5 with TRBJ2-1; unclear D gene. Trimming pared 7 bases from V and 8 bases from J, leaving 15 bases between. This CDR3 has 13 residues. CDR1 is MNHEY and CDR2 is SVGAGI in the germline V gene. The CDR3: CASMSPPLDEQFF. CDR3 nucleotides: TGTGCCAGCATGTCCCCCCCCCTCGATGAGCAGTTCTTC.

CDR3: CASSEALGGAPTNTEAFF. In nucleotides, the CDR3 is TGTGCCAGCAGTGAAGCGCTAGGGGGGGCCCCTACGAACACTGAAGCTTTCTTT. The V and J genes are TRBV6-1 and TRBJ1-1; TRBD1 might be the D (6 bases). The CDR3 covers 18 residues. V shed 0 bases and J shed 1 base, with 18 bases lying between them. Germline values: CDR1 MNHNS, CDR2 SASEGT.

The CDR3 coding sequence is TGTGCCAGCTCACCATCGGAGGGGACCTACGAGCAGTACTTC. It is translated as CASSPSEGTYEQYF. The J gene is TRBJ2-7, the V gene TRBV18; a weak D match, TRBD2 (6 bases). Trimming took 2 bases from V and 2 from J, leaving 10 bases between them. The CDR3 is 14 residues long. Germline loops: CDR1 KGHSH, CDR2 LQKENI.

J is TRBJ1-2 and V is TRBV6-5, with TRBD1 as a possible D gene (6 bases). The germline V and J ends were trimmed by 2 bases and 8 bases, with 12 bases remaining between them. Germline V gene data show CDR1 as MNHEY and CDR2 as SVGAGI. This CDR3 has 13 residues. The CDR3 protein is CASSYGGLEGYTF. CDR3 bases: TGTGCCAGCAGTTACGGGGGGCTTGAGGGCTACACCTTC.

The V and J genes are TRBV19 and TRBJ2-5; tentatively, D is TRBD2 (6 bases). V was cut by 7 bases and J by 4 bases, with 16 bases left in between. This CDR3 comprises 14 residues. CDR1 is LNHDA, CDR2 SQIVND, per germline (reference sequence). CDR3 nucleotides: TGTGCCAGTAAAAGAGACTCCGGGAGAGAGACCCAGTACTTC. The encoded protein is CASKRDSGRETQYF. The full variable domain, completed using reference TRBV19 and TRBJ2-5, is DGGITQSPKYLFRKEGQNVTLSCEQNLNHDAMYWYRQDPGQGLRLIYYSQIVNDFQKGDIAEGYSVSREKKESFPLTVTSAQKNPTAFYLCASKRDSGRETQYFGPGTRLLVL.

The V call is TRBV30, the J call TRBJ1-1; D may be TRBD1 (5 bases). Per germline, CDR1 GTSNPN and CDR2 SVGIG (reference sequence). This CDR3 spans 12 amino acids. Between the trimmed V and J ends, which lost 8 bases and 0 bases, there was a span of 10 bases. The CDR3 DNA reads TGTGCCCGAACAGGTATGAACACTGAAGCTTTCTTT. This gives the protein CARTGMNTEAFF.

This rearrangement joins TRBV30 to TRBJ1-3; no firm D call. Germline assignment: CDR1 GTSNPN and CDR2 SVGIG (reference sequence). Trimming removed 3 bases from V and 7 bases from J, with 10 bases in between. The CDR3 sequence is 12 residues long. The CDR3 reads CAWRRDRNTIYF. DNA of the CDR3: TGTGCCTGGAGGCGGGATAGGAACACCATATATTTT.

The rearrangement joins TRBV11-2 to TRBJ2-1; TRBD1 or TRBD2 may be the D gene (5 bases each). Trimming stripped 5 bases from V and 2 bases from J, with 13 bases between. The CDR3 covers 15 residues. The V gene's germline CDR1 is SGHAT and CDR2 FQNNGV. The CDR3 protein is CASSLGPGPYNEQFF. The DNA of the CDR3 is TGTGCCAGCAGCCTCGGACCGGGACCCTACAATGAGCAGTTCTTC.

The chain is built from TRBV6-6 and TRBJ1-5; 11 bases are shared with TRBD1. CDR3 length: 17 amino acids. CDR1 and CDR2 (germline): MNHNY, SVGAGI (reference sequence). The ends lost 5 bases at V and 0 bases at J; junction bases unmatched: 6. The CDR3 nucleotides read TGTGCCAGCAGTCGGACAGGGGGCGGCCCTAGCAATCAGCCCCAGCATTTT. Translation: CASSRTGGGPSNQPQHF.

The rearrangement joins TRBV2 to TRBJ2-6; 7 bases fit TRBD1. V lost 5 bases and J lost 0; bases outside the gene matches: 10. The CDR3 sequence is 18 residues long. Looked up from germline, CDR1 is SNHLY and CDR2 is FYNNEI. The CDR3 region has the DNA TGTGCCAGCAGTAGACAGGGTCGAGAAATCTCTGGGGCCAACGTCCTGACTTTC. Its protein product is CASSRQGREISGANVLTF.

This chain links TRBV18 with TRBJ1-2; D not resolved. V was pared by 2 bases and J by 5 bases, with 15 bases between. Germline CDR1 KGHSH, CDR2 LQKENI. The CDR3 consists of 15 residues. The CDR3 region is CASSPNLLARYGYTF. DNA for the CDR3: TGTGCCAGCTCACCAAACCTTCTCGCACGATATGGCTACACCTTC.

The chain recombines TRBV25-1 with TRBJ1-1; TRBD1 agrees at 7 bases. This CDR3 region has 15 residues. Germline V gene sequence: CDR1 MGHDK, CDR2 SYGVNS. With 5 bases clipped from V and 4 bases from J, the junction kept 10 bases outside the gene matches. DNA for the CDR3: TGTGCCAGCAGTCCGAGCCTGACAGGGACCACTGAAGCTTTCTTT. Amino acids: CASSPSLTGTTEAFF.

The chain couples TRBV7-2 to TRBJ1-2; D is unresolved. Germline values: CDR1 SGHTA, CDR2 FQGNSA. Trimming pared 7 bases from V and 10 bases from J, leaving 25 bases between. The CDR3 contains 15 residues. The CDR3 loop reads CASTRTPTKQLDYTF. In nucleotides, the CDR3 is TGTGCCAGCACCCGTACGCCTACTAAACAGCTGGACTACACCTTC. Based on the CDR3 plus reference TRBV7-2 and TRBJ1-2, the full variable domain is GAGVSQSPSNKVTEKGKDVELRCDPISGHTALYWYRQSLGQGLEFLIYFQGNSAPDKSGLPSDRFSAERTGGSVSTLTIQRTQQEDSAVYLCASTRTPTKQLDYTFGSGTRLTVV.

The chain couples TRBV18 to TRBJ2-1; unclear D gene. This CDR3 has 15 amino acids. From germline, CDR1 is KGHSH and CDR2 LQKENI. V lost 3 bases and J 0 bases, leaving 9 bases between the germline ends. CDR3 coding DNA: TGTGCCAGCTCACCTGCGACAAACTCCTACAATGAGCAGTTCTTC. This codes for CASSPATNSYNEQFF.

A note on this clone: This sample includes further DNA sequences coding for the same CDR3. The rearrangement joins TRBV19 to TRBJ1-5, with D unclear. The V gene lost 1 base and the J gene lost 5 bases, with 6 bases spanning the gap. In germline, CDR1 is LNHDA, CDR2 SQIVND (reference sequence). The CDR3 extends over 13 amino acids. The CDR3 protein is CASSIVGDQPQHF. In DNA, the CDR3 is TGTGCCAGTAGTATAGTGGGAGATCAGCCCCAGCATTTT.

The chain has TRBV7-9 and TRBJ1-6; D perhaps matches TRBD1 (6 bases). V was pared by 1 base and J by 6 bases, with 13 bases between. The CDR3 length is 16 residues. CDR1 is SEHNR and CDR2 is FQNEAQ in the germline V gene (reference sequence). The CDR3 DNA sequence: TGTGCCAGCAGCTTAGTAGGGGGGGCTGGTAATTCACCCCTCCACTTT. It yields the protein CASSLVGGAGNSPLHF.

The genes are TRBV4-2 and TRBJ2-7, with unresolved D. Trimming removed 2 bases from V and 0 bases from J, with 14 bases in between. Germline V gene lookup returns CDR1 LGHNA and CDR2 YNFKEQ. The length of the CDR3 is 16 residues. CDR3 sequence reads: CASSQKGSSTSYEQYF. Written as DNA, the CDR3 is TGTGCCAGCAGCCAAAAGGGTAGCTCTACCTCCTACGAGCAGTACTTC.

The chain has TRBV28 and TRBJ1-3; D ambiguous. The germline gives CDR1 MDHEN, CDR2 SYDVKM. V was trimmed by 3 bases and J by 4 bases, leaving 10 bases between them. This CDR3 has 14 amino acids. The CDR3 bases are TGTGCCAGCAGTTTGCCCTCTGACGGAAACACCATATATTTT. Translating it yields CASSLPSDGNTIYF.

This CDR3 reads CATTPGQANHMNTEAFF. CDR3 coding DNA: TGCGCCACTACCCCGGGCCAGGCAAACCACATGAACACTGAAGCTTTCTTT. The chain carries TRBV4-1 and TRBJ1-1; D is ambiguous. Deletions cut 10 bases from V and 0 bases from J, with 24 bases between. CDR1 MGHRA and CDR2 YSYEKL come from the germline V gene. The CDR3 covers 17 residues.

V gene TRBV14 combines with J gene TRBJ2-5; 12 bases are shared with TRBD1. The germline V gene has CDR1 SGHDN and CDR2 FVKESK. V shed 4 bases, J shed 4 bases, and the junction held 4 bases outside the gene matches. The CDR3 has 15 residues. The CDR3 is CASSLGTGGRETQYF. The CDR3 coding sequence is TGTGCCAGCAGCCTCGGGACAGGGGGCCGAGAGACCCAGTACTTC. The full variable domain, in which reference TRBV14 and TRBJ2-5 provide the parts outside the CDR3, is EAGVTQFPSHSVIEKGQTVTLRCDPISGHDNLYWYRRVMGKEIKFLLHFVKESKQDESGMPNNRFLAERTGGTYSTLKVQPAELEDSGVYFCASSLGTGGRETQYFGPGTRLLVL.

The chain combines TRBV6-2 or TRBV6-3 with TRBJ1-4, with 7 bases that match TRBD1. Losses at the gene ends were 6 bases for V and 6 bases for J; bases not matched to a gene: 16. The length of the CDR3 is 17 residues. Germline V lookup: CDR1 MNHEY, CDR2 SVGEGT. CDR3 sequence reads: CASSQRTGGIRYEKLFF. The CDR3, as DNA: TGTGCCAGCAGCCAACGGACAGGCGGGATCCGGTATGAAAAACTGTTTTTT.

The chain carries TRBV5-1 and TRBJ2-1, with D unclear. V was clipped by 0 bases and J by 10 bases, with 8 bases between them. Germline V gives CDR1 SGHRS, CDR2 YFSETQ. This CDR3 contains 12 residues. DNA of the CDR3: TGCGCCAGCAGCTTGGATTTTGTGGAGCAGTTCTTC. Translation gives CASSLDFVEQFF.

The J gene is TRBJ2-1, the V gene TRBV10-3, with TRBD2 matching over 13 bases. Germline V CDR1 and CDR2: ENHRY, SYGVKD. The CDR3 is 15 residues long. V lost 4 bases and J lost 6; bases outside the gene matches: 3. For the CDR3, the DNA is TGTGCCATCAGTGGTAGACTAGCGGGGGGCAATGAGCAGTTCTTC. Translating it yields CAISGRLAGGNEQFF.

The rearrangement uses TRBV7-2 and TRBJ2-1; D possibly uses TRBD1 or TRBD2 (5 bases each). The CDR3 is made up of 15 amino acids. Germline values: CDR1 SGHTA, CDR2 FQGNSA. With 8 bases removed from V and 0 bases from J, the gap between germline ends came to 14 bases. CDR3 nucleotide sequence: TGTGCCAGCTTGGGACGCGTTGACTCCTACAATGAGCAGTTCTTC. Translating it yields CASLGRVDSYNEQFF.